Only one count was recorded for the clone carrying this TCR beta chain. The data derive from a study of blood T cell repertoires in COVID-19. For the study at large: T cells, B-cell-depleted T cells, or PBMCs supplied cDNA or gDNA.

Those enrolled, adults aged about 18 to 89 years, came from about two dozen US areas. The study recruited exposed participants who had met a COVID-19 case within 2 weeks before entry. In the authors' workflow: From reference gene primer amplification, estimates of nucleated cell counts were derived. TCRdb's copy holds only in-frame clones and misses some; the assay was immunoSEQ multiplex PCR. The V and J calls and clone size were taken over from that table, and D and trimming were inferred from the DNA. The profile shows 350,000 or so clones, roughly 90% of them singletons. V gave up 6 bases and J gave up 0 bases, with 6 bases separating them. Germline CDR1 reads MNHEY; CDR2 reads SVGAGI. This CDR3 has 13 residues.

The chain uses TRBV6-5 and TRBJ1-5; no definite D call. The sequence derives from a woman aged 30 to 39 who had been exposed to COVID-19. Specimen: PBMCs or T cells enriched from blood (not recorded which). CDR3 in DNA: TGTGCCAGCAGGGCGGGTAGCAATCAGCCCCAGCATTTT. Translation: CASRAGSNQPQHF.